The 25 T cell receptor beta chains in this list originate from one sample, sequenced in a study of blood T cell repertoires in COVID-19. The method was immunoSEQ multiplex PCR; TCRdb's version includes in-frame clones alone and lacks a portion of them. The repertoire consists of 130,000 to 150,000 clones, with around 78% occurring once and the leading ten covering approximately 2%. Sequencing was performed on peripheral blood. The receptors here all came from a woman aged 55-70 years with acute or convalescent COVID-19.

This clone turned up a few times. This chain uses TRBV2 with TRBJ2-7; 7 positions match TRBD2. Germline V lookup: CDR1 SNHLY, CDR2 FYNNEI. J lost 3 bases, V lost 5 bases, and 4 bases had no gene match. The CDR3 runs 13 residues. CDR3 sequence reads: CASSLGLSYEQYF. The CDR3 DNA reads TGTGCCAGCAGTCTGGGACTAAGCTACGAGCAGTACTTC.

This chain joins TRBV28 and TRBJ1-5; 7 bases agree with TRBD1. The J segment lost 4 bases and the V segment lost 4 bases, leaving 10 bases of the junction unmatched. The V gene's germline CDR1 is MDHEN and CDR2 SYDVKM. There are 16 residues in the CDR3. The CDR3 spells CASSWTDRASNQPQHF. As DNA, the CDR3 is TGTGCCAGCAGTTGGACCGACAGGGCGAGTAATCAGCCCCAGCATTTT.

The chain recombines TRBV5-1 with TRBJ2-1; 8 nucleotides agree with TRBD1. The V gene end was trimmed by 4 bases and the J gene end by 9 bases; junction bases not matched to a gene: 18. The CDR3 is 17 residues long. Per the germline V gene, CDR1 is SGHRS and CDR2 is YFSETQ. The CDR3 loop reads CASSADRGRFVTGEQFF. CDR3 sequence (DNA): TGCGCCAGCAGCGCCGACAGGGGACGCTTTGTGACGGGTGAGCAGTTCTTC.

CDR3 region: CASSPSGTSHSEQFF. In nucleotides, the CDR3 is TGTGCCAGTAGTCCCTCCGGGACTAGTCATAGTGAGCAGTTCTTC. The chain uses TRBV19 and TRBJ2-1; TRBD2 aligns across 8 bases. The CDR3 consists of 15 residues. J was trimmed by 9 bases and V by 5 bases; bases with no gene match: 12. Germline loops: CDR1 LNHDA, CDR2 SQIVND (reference sequence). Looking up the rest from reference TRBV19 and TRBJ2-1 gives the full variable domain: DGGITQSPKYLFRKEGQNVTLSCEQNLNHDAMYWYRQDPGQGLRLIYYSQIVNDFQKGDIAEGYSVSREKKESFPLTVTSAQKNPTAFYLCASSPSGTSHSEQFFGPGTRLTVL.

CDR3 DNA sequence: TGCGCCAGCAGTGAAGGGCGGGCCCGGGCATATGAAAAACTGTTTTTT. Protein product: CASSEGRARAYEKLFF. The rearrangement uses TRBV10-2 and TRBJ1-4; D unresolved. This CDR3 has 16 amino acids. CDR1 is WSHSY, CDR2 SAAADI, per germline. Trimming took 3 bases from V and 6 from J, leaving 17 bases between them.

This chain joins TRBV7-6 and TRBJ2-3; 11 bases match TRBD2. This CDR3 contains 17 residues. The V segment lost 5 bases and the J segment 3 bases; nucleotides outside the gene matches: 10. Germline V gene sequence: CDR1 SGHVS, CDR2 FNYEAQ. CDR3 sequence (DNA): TGTGCCAGCAGCCCGTCATTAGCGGGAGGGCCGACAGATACGCAGTATTTT. Encoded protein: CASSPSLAGGPTDTQYF.

The J gene is TRBJ1-4, the V gene TRBV25-1; 8 nucleotides align to TRBD1. The CDR3 consists of 17 residues. Unmatched junction bases numbered 15, after V lost 2 bases and J lost 10 bases. Germline V lookup: CDR1 MGHDK, CDR2 SYGVNS. The CDR3 DNA sequence: TGTGCCAGCAGTGAACGTCTACTACAGGGGGTCCTGGTAAAACTGTTTTTT. It encodes CASSERLLQGVLVKLFF.

The chain joins TRBV28 to TRBJ2-4, with D perhaps TRBD1 (5 bases). The CDR3 extends over 14 amino acids. Between the trimmed V and J ends, which lost 5 bases and 1 base, there was a span of 9 bases. The V gene's germline CDR1 is MDHEN and CDR2 SYDVKM. The CDR3 loop reads CASSQGYAKNIQYF. The DNA for the CDR3 is TGTGCCAGCAGTCAGGGATACGCCAAAAACATTCAGTACTTC. Based on the CDR3 plus reference TRBV28 and TRBJ2-4, the full variable domain is DVKVTQSSRYLVKRTGEKVFLECVQDMDHENMFWYRQDPGLGLRLIYFSYDVKMKEKGDIPEGYSVSREKKERFSLILESASTNQTSMYLCASSQGYAKNIQYFGAGTRLSVL.

This rearrangement joins TRBV4-2 to TRBJ2-3, with 8 positions matching TRBD2. V dropped 1 base and J dropped 6; count of bases not matched to a gene: 6. Germline-derived CDR1 and CDR2 are LGHNA and YNFKEQ. The CDR3 totals 15 residues. In nucleotides, the CDR3 is TGTGCCAGCAGCCAAGGAGCGGGAGTTACCGATACGCAGTATTTT. As protein: CASSQGAGVTDTQYF.

This chain connects TRBV28 to TRBJ2-7; tentatively, D is TRBD1 (5 bases). This CDR3 is 13 amino acids long. V was clipped by 1 base and J by 3 bases, with 7 bases between them. CDR1 MDHEN and CDR2 SYDVKM come from the germline V gene. The CDR3 sequence: CASSLSGHYEQYF. DNA for the CDR3: TGTGCCAGCAGTTTATCAGGACACTACGAGCAGTACTTC.

The J gene is TRBJ1-2, the V gene TRBV6-5; 7 nucleotides line up with TRBD1. V shed 5 bases, J shed 7 bases, and the junction held 1 base outside the gene matches. The CDR3 sequence is 11 residues long. CDR1 is MNHEY and CDR2 is SVGAGI in the germline V gene. CDR3 coding DNA: TGTGCCAGCAGTAACAGGGGTGGCTACACCTTC. Encoded protein: CASSNRGGYTF.

V is TRBV19 and J is TRBJ2-1, with D tentatively TRBD2 (5 bases). CDR3 size: 15 residues. Germline V CDR1 and CDR2: LNHDA, SQIVND (reference sequence). The V and J ends lost 2 bases and 6 bases respectively, with 14 bases between them. The CDR3, as DNA: TGTGCCAGTAGTATAAGTGCTAGCTGGGGCAATGAGCAGTTCTTC. Its translation is CASSISASWGNEQFF.

In its sample, this clone was seen once. The chain carries TRBV14 and TRBJ2-7; weak D call: TRBD1 (6 bases). The CDR3 runs 15 residues. Trimming left V 5 bases short and J 9 bases short, with 23 bases between. Germline V CDR1 and CDR2: SGHDN, FVKESK. This CDR3 reads CASSSGTLRSTRQYF. For the CDR3, the DNA is TGTGCCAGCAGCTCAGGGACATTACGTTCTACGAGGCAGTACTTC. The variable domain in full, with the rest retrieved from reference TRBV14 and TRBJ2-7, is EAGVTQFPSHSVIEKGQTVTLRCDPISGHDNLYWYRRVMGKEIKFLLHFVKESKQDESGMPNNRFLAERTGGTYSTLKVQPAELEDSGVYFCASSSGTLRSTRQYFGPGTRLTVT.

The J gene is TRBJ1-1, the V gene TRBV11-2; the D gene is possibly TRBD1 (5 bases). Trimming took 3 bases from V and 10 from J, leaving 15 bases between them. The CDR3 runs to 13 residues. Germline V gene sequence: CDR1 SGHAT, CDR2 FQNNGV. CDR3 sequence (DNA): TGTGCCAGCAGCTTCGTCTCAGGGAGGGGAGCTTTCTTT. This gives the protein CASSFVSGRGAFF. Using reference TRBV11-2 and TRBJ1-1 for the parts outside the CDR3, the full variable domain is EAGVAQSPRYKIIEKRQSVAFWCNPISGHATLYWYQQILGQGPKLLIQFQNNGVVDDSQLPKDRFSAERLKGVDSTLKIQPAKLEDSAVYLCASSFVSGRGAFFGQGTRLTVV.

The chain carries TRBV5-6 and TRBJ2-6, with D possibly TRBD1 on 5 matching bases. Deletions cut 6 bases from V and 1 base from J, with 8 bases between. The CDR3 covers 14 residues. In germline, CDR1 is SGHDT, CDR2 YYEEEE. The CDR3 DNA reads TGTGCCAGCAACCCAGGGTCTGGGGCCAACGTCCTGACTTTC. This sequence encodes CASNPGSGANVLTF.

At least ten counts were recorded for this clone. The chain joins TRBV6-1 to TRBJ1-1; the D gene is possibly TRBD1 (5 bases). CDR3 size: 14 residues. V was trimmed by 1 base and J by 7 bases, leaving 13 bases between them. Germline values: CDR1 MNHNS, CDR2 SASEGT. The CDR3 sequence: CASSEGQSIGEAFF. The CDR3 DNA reads as TGTGCCAGCAGTGAAGGACAGTCGATAGGTGAAGCTTTCTTT.

V is TRBV19 and J is TRBJ1-5, with D uncertain. Germline V gene data show CDR1 as LNHDA and CDR2 as SQIVND (reference sequence). The V end lost 3 bases, the J end lost 1 base, and 10 bases lay between the germline ends. The CDR3 is 15 amino acids. Written as DNA, the CDR3 is TGTGCCAGTAGTATTGGGCGATGGAGCAATCAGCCCCAGCATTTT. Translation: CASSIGRWSNQPQHF.

The chain uses TRBV18 and TRBJ2-7; D gene unclear. The ends were cut back, 3 bases at V and 1 base at J, with 7 bases in the middle. From germline, CDR1 is KGHSH and CDR2 LQKENI. The CDR3 runs to 13 residues. The CDR3 sequence is CASSPVRSYEQYF. Written as DNA, the CDR3 is TGTGCCAGCTCACCCGTCAGGTCCTACGAGCAGTACTTC.

This clone has more than one count but fewer than ten. The junction shows a germline mismatch at one end, possibly a read error. V gene TRBV30 combines with J gene TRBJ1-2; the D is unclear. CDR1 is GTSNPN, CDR2 SVGIG, per germline (reference sequence). This CDR3 is 10 amino acids long. The DNA of the CDR3 is TGTGCCTGGAGCGGGAGTGGGTCTCTCTTC. The encoded protein is CAWSGSGSLF.

The chain employs TRBV28 and TRBJ1-5; no reliable D call. V lost 3 bases, J lost 0 bases, and 6 bases lay in between. This CDR3 is 14 amino acids long. Per the germline V gene, CDR1 is MDHEN and CDR2 is SYDVKM. Here the CDR3 reads CASSFEFSNQPQHF. CDR3 DNA sequence: TGTGCCAGCAGTTTCGAGTTTAGCAATCAGCCCCAGCATTTT. Looking up the rest from reference TRBV28 and TRBJ1-5 gives the full variable domain: DVKVTQSSRYLVKRTGEKVFLECVQDMDHENMFWYRQDPGLGLRLIYFSYDVKMKEKGDIPEGYSVSREKKERFSLILESASTNQTSMYLCASSFEFSNQPQHFGDGTRLSIL.

The genes are TRBV5-4 and TRBJ2-7, with TRBD1 matching 12 bases. This CDR3 contains 17 residues. CDR1 and CDR2 from the germline V gene are SGHNT and YYREEE (reference sequence). Germline trimming cut 3 bases from V and 0 bases from J; bases unmatched to any gene: 7. DNA of the CDR3: TGTGCCAGCAGCTCGGGACAGGGGGCGAGAGGCTCCTACGAGCAGTACTTC. This codes for CASSSGQGARGSYEQYF.

This rearrangement joins TRBV3-1 (or the pseudogene TRBV3-2) to TRBJ1-2; D may be TRBD1 (6 bases). Trimming shortened V by 4 bases and J by 7 bases, and 19 bases separated the two germline ends. The V gene's germline CDR1 is LGHDT and CDR2 YNNKEL (reference sequence). CDR3 size: 15 residues. CDR3 region: CASSLTGRGAGGYTF. The CDR3, as DNA: TGTGCCAGCAGCCTCACTGGCCGGGGGGCGGGTGGCTACACCTTC.

There are a few counts of this clone. This sequence joins TRBV10-1 and TRBJ1-4, with 10 bases lining up with TRBD1. CDR1 is WNHNN, CDR2 SYGVQD, per germline (reference sequence). V trimming: 2 bases; J trimming: 10 bases; junction bases outside the gene matches: 7. There are 15 residues in the CDR3. DNA of the CDR3: TGCGCCAGCAGTGAGCGGACAGGGGGAGACGGAAAACTGTTTTTT. This codes for CASSERTGGDGKLFF.

This chain links TRBV5-8 with TRBJ1-4; 9 nucleotides line up with TRBD1. CDR1 SGHTS and CDR2 YDEGEE come from the germline V gene. V shed 3 bases and J 5 bases; nucleotides not matched to a gene: 5. The CDR3 length is 15 residues. In DNA form, the CDR3 reads TGTGCCAGCAGCTCTACCGGGACAGGGAATGAAAAACTGTTTTTT. Residues: CASSSTGTGNEKLFF.

The J gene is TRBJ2-2, the V gene TRBV19; TRBD2 matches 13 bases. The germline CDR1 and CDR2 sequences are LNHDA and SQIVND (reference sequence). With V trimmed by 8 bases and J by 4 bases, 4 bases remained unmatched. The CDR3 extends over 15 amino acids. This CDR3 is CASSLAGGPTGELFF. In nucleotides, the CDR3 is TGTGCCAGTTCACTAGCGGGAGGGCCCACCGGGGAGCTGTTTTTT. Together with reference TRBV19 and TRBJ2-2, the CDR3 gives the full variable domain: DGGITQSPKYLFRKEGQNVTLSCEQNLNHDAMYWYRQDPGQGLRLIYYSQIVNDFQKGDIAEGYSVSREKKESFPLTVTSAQKNPTAFYLCASSLAGGPTGELFFGEGSRLTVL.